These 21 T cell receptor beta chains share one sample of origin, sequenced in a study of blood T cell repertoires in COVID-19. Here immunoSEQ multiplex PCR was the method, and the copy in TCRdb shows in-frame clones only, minus some. The sample lists under 300,000 clones; around 84% were seen once. Sequencing was performed on peripheral blood. The receptors originated from a woman between 65 and 79 years old with active or convalescent COVID-19.

This clone has a single count. V is TRBV9 and J is TRBJ2-1; 12 bases fit TRBD2. The length of the CDR3 is 15 residues. The ends lost 4 bases at V and 7 bases at J; junction bases unmatched: 6. Germline V lookup: CDR1 SGDLS, CDR2 YYNGEE. The CDR3 sequence: CASSLGLAGRNEQFF. The CDR3 DNA reads as TGTGCCAGCAGCCTCGGACTAGCGGGGCGTAATGAGCAGTTCTTC.

The chain joins TRBV3-1 (or the pseudogene TRBV3-2) to TRBJ2-4; TRBD2 agrees at 7 bases. This CDR3 spans 16 amino acids. Germline loops: CDR1 LGHDT, CDR2 YNNKEL (reference sequence). Trimming took 1 base from V and 2 from J; bases not matched to a gene: 5. This CDR3 is CASSQVTGGTKNIQYF. In DNA, the CDR3 is TGTGCCAGCAGCCAAGTGACCGGGGGGACCAAAAACATTCAGTACTTC.

CDR3 sequence reads: CASTVPGGTAQETQYF. DNA for the CDR3: TGTGCCAGCACCGTCCCTGGGGGGACAGCCCAAGAGACCCAGTACTTC. V gene TRBV6-4 combines with J gene TRBJ2-5; maybe TRBD1 (7 bases). With 7 bases removed from V and 1 base from J, the gap between germline ends came to 19 bases. The germline V gene has CDR1 MRHNA and CDR2 SNTAGT. The CDR3 length is 16 residues.

The V call is TRBV19, the J call TRBJ1-2; TRBD1 agrees at 9 bases. Trimming at V came to 8 bases and at J to 8 bases, leaving 9 bases not matched to a gene. Looked up from germline, CDR1 is LNHDA and CDR2 is SQIVND (reference sequence). This CDR3 is built from 13 residues. CDR3 nucleotides: TGTGCCAGTCGCAAGACAGGGGGTTGGGGCTACACCTTC. As protein: CASRKTGGWGYTF.

The V gene is TRBV10-1, the J gene TRBJ2-3, with D possibly being TRBD2 (7 bases). This CDR3 has 14 amino acids. V was pared by 8 bases and J by 1 base, with 13 bases between. Germline V gene lookup returns CDR1 WNHNN and CDR2 SYGVQD (reference sequence). CDR3 in amino acids: CASGRGARTDTQYF. The CDR3, as DNA: TGCGCCAGCGGGAGGGGGGCCCGCACAGATACGCAGTATTTT.

This clone was picked up a small number of times. This chain's CDR3 is CASSVEAGTGAYEQYF. The CDR3 DNA sequence: TGTGCCAGCAGCGTAGAGGCTGGGACAGGGGCCTACGAGCAGTACTTC. The chain joins TRBV9 to TRBJ2-7, with 10 bases fitting TRBD1. Trimming took 0 bases from V and 2 from J; bases not matched to a gene: 5. This CDR3 has 16 residues. CDR1 is SGDLS and CDR2 is YYNGEE in the germline V gene.

This sequence joins TRBV19 and TRBJ2-3; perhaps TRBD2 as D (5 bases). V dropped 6 bases and J dropped 6 bases, with 25 bases sitting between them. Looked up from germline, CDR1 is LNHDA and CDR2 is SQIVND (reference sequence). CDR3 length: 17 amino acids. DNA of the CDR3: TGTGCCAGTAGGCCCTCCGGACTGAGAATAAACTTGGATACGCAGTATTTT. Protein: CASRPSGLRINLDTQYF.

This clone was counted a single time. CDR3 protein: CASTSGVSSPLHF. The CDR3, as DNA: TGTGCCAGCACTTCAGGGGTAAGTTCACCCCTCCACTTT. V is TRBV2 and J is TRBJ1-6; D perhaps matches TRBD1 (6 bases). From germline, CDR1 is SNHLY and CDR2 FYNNEI. This CDR3 spans 13 amino acids. Deletions cut 7 bases from V and 9 bases from J, with 13 bases between.

The V call is TRBV2, the J call TRBJ1-4; 9 nucleotides line up with TRBD1. Per germline, CDR1 SNHLY and CDR2 FYNNEI. The length of the CDR3 is 15 residues. The V and J ends lost 8 bases and 1 base, in that order; junction bases with no gene match: 5. DNA of the CDR3: TGTGCCAGCGTTCGACAGGGGGGAACTAATGAAAAACTGTTTTTT. As protein: CASVRQGGTNEKLFF.

V gene TRBV27 combines with J gene TRBJ1-1; a possible D gene is TRBD1 (6 bases). V was pared by 6 bases and J by 1 base, with 12 bases between. This CDR3 spans 14 amino acids. Germline CDR1 MNHEY, CDR2 SMNVEV (reference sequence). This chain's CDR3 is CASRTRQANTEAFF. CDR3 in DNA: TGTGCCAGCAGAACTCGACAGGCGAACACTGAAGCTTTCTTT.

The chain has TRBV18 and TRBJ1-4; 7 positions agree with TRBD1. Trimming cost V 6 bases and J 0 bases; bases outside gene matches: 4. The CDR3 is 15 residues long. Germline CDR1 KGHSH, CDR2 LQKENI. CDR3 sequence reads: CASSRGTATNEKLFF. CDR3 nucleotide sequence: TGTGCCAGCTCGAGAGGGACAGCAACTAATGAAAAACTGTTTTTT.

The V gene is TRBV10-3, the J gene TRBJ1-5; tentatively, D is TRBD1 (5 bases). This CDR3 comprises 15 residues. The V and J ends lost 0 bases and 4 bases respectively, with 10 bases between them. The germline gives CDR1 ENHRY, CDR2 SYGVKD. CDR3 loop: CAISESFRGNQPQHF. The DNA of the CDR3 is TGTGCCATCAGTGAGTCTTTTCGGGGGAATCAGCCCCAGCATTTT.

The chain recombines TRBV29-1 with TRBJ1-2; possibly TRBD1 for D (6 bases). The CDR3 is 11 amino acids. Germline V lookup: CDR1 SQVTM, CDR2 ANQGSEA. Trimming took 2 bases from V and 8 from J, leaving 9 bases between them. The DNA of the CDR3 is TGCAGCGTTGAAACAGGGCTAGGCTACACCTTC. It yields the protein CSVETGLGYTF.

V usage is TRBV10-2 and J usage is TRBJ1-1, with D perhaps matching TRBD1 (5 bases). The CDR3 has 14 residues. Trimming shortened V by 1 base and J by 4 bases, and 10 bases separated the two germline ends. Looked up from germline, CDR1 is WSHSY and CDR2 is SAAADI. The DNA for the CDR3 is TGCGCCAGCAGTGAGTTCAGGGTAGGCACTGAAGCTTTCTTT. Its translation is CASSEFRVGTEAFF.

The chain's CDR3 is CASSLEAGTDTQYF. The DNA for the CDR3 is TGTGCCAGCAGCTTAGAAGCGGGTACAGATACGCAGTATTTT. The V call is TRBV11-2, the J call TRBJ2-3; weak D call: TRBD2 (6 bases). CDR3 length: 14 amino acids. Trimming pared 0 bases from V and 3 bases from J, leaving 7 bases between. CDR1 SGHAT and CDR2 FQNNGV come from the germline V gene.

This CDR3 reads CASSIIHQETQYF. CDR3 coding DNA: TGTGCCAGCAGCATAATTCACCAAGAGACCCAGTACTTC. V gene TRBV5-4 combines with J gene TRBJ2-5, with D unresolved. The V end lost 4 bases, the J end lost 0 bases, and 7 bases lay between the germline ends. Germline V gives CDR1 SGHNT, CDR2 YYREEE (reference sequence). This CDR3 is 13 amino acids long.

The chain uses TRBV7-2 and TRBJ1-4, with 11 bases aligning to TRBD1. This CDR3 has 18 residues. In germline, CDR1 is SGHTA, CDR2 FQGNSA. The V and J ends lost 1 base and 1 base, in that order; junction bases with no gene match: 5. CDR3 protein: CASSLVGTGGRTNEKLFF. The CDR3 DNA reads TGTGCCAGCAGCTTAGTCGGGACAGGGGGTCGAACTAATGAAAAACTGTTTTTT.

The chain couples TRBV24-1 to TRBJ1-5; 7 nucleotides align to TRBD1. Germline V gene data show CDR1 as KGHDR and CDR2 as SFDVKD. With 2 bases clipped from V and 4 bases from J, the junction kept 10 bases outside the gene matches. The CDR3 runs 17 residues. The CDR3 coding sequence is TGTGCCACCAGTGATTCAACGGACAGGCCTTCAAATCAGCCCCAGCATTTT. Residues: CATSDSTDRPSNQPQHF.

This clone was detected only once. J is TRBJ2-1 and V is TRBV7-9, with unresolved D. The CDR3 consists of 17 residues. Trimming pared 1 base from V and 7 bases from J, leaving 20 bases between. Germline CDR1 and CDR2: SEHNR and FQNEAQ (reference sequence). Here the CDR3 reads CASSLDSSYAKWNEQFF. The CDR3, as DNA: TGTGCCAGCAGCTTAGATTCCTCTTATGCGAAATGGAATGAGCAGTTCTTC.

The chain combines TRBV6-6 with TRBJ1-6, with TRBD1 matching over 11 bases. This CDR3 contains 16 residues. Germline CDR1 reads MNHNY; CDR2 reads SVGAGI (reference sequence). Germline trimming cut 6 bases from V and 6 bases from J; bases unmatched to any gene: 7. The CDR3 DNA follows: TGTGCCAGCAGAACCGGGACAGGGGGTATTAATTCACCCCTCCACTTT. It is translated as CASRTGTGGINSPLHF.

The rearrangement links TRBV5-4 to TRBJ2-3; no clear D gene. Per germline, CDR1 SGHNT and CDR2 YYREEE (reference sequence). Trimming pared 0 bases from V and 4 bases from J, leaving 6 bases between. The CDR3 has 13 amino acids. CDR3 sequence (DNA): TGTGCCAGCAGCTTGGTAGCAGCAGATACGCAGTATTTT. This codes for CASSLVAADTQYF.